This TCR beta chain derives from a study of T cell repertoires in cytomegalovirus infection. Across the whole study: CMV infection and matching HLA type were both indicated by public TCR beta signatures. Notes on the study in general: Individuals carrying CMV plus the relevant HLA were identified by cumulative frequency of public TCR beta families. HLA-C-restricted CMV-specific TCR beta clonotypes were dominant in the ex vivo response.

This clonotype was seen many times. As yet, its antigen is unknown. Trimming took off 1 base at V and 1 base at J, with 6 bases between the two ends. This CDR3 region has 14 residues. From the reads, TCRdb called clonotypes with MiXCR, one entry per CDR3 protein. The table has about 400,000 distinct CDR3 sequences, approximately 18% seen once. The chain couples TRBV12-3 or TRBV12-4 to TRBJ2-3; no firm D call. Sequenced input: PBMCs. This sequence was found in a human donor in good health (CMV status not recorded). Some clones in this sample may be carry-over from other donors' samples. CDR3 sequence (DNA): TGTGCCAGCAGTTTAGGCACCCGCACAGATACGCAGTATTTT. Encoded protein: CASSLGTRTDTQYF.